These T cell receptor beta chains were read from a single sample in a study of neurological immune-mediated disorders. TCRdb called the 5' RACE reads again in MiXCR, with one record for every CDR3 protein. Here the sample spans under 80,000 distinct CDR3 sequences, roughly an eighth being singletons. The sequenced sample was PBMCs. All receptors come from a woman aged 50 to 60 in good health. Each CDR3 is given with its conserved first and last residue. The order of the fields is D gene, clone size, J gene, CDR3 length, V gene, CDR3 DNA, CDR3 protein. A D gene is named only where the DNA matches it firmly. A row's size may be missing; if present it is once, few, many or a size class.

TRBD1,many,TRBJ2-2,16,TRBV4-1,TGCGCCAGCAGCGCTCCGGGACAGGGGATTACCGGGGAGCTGTTTTTT,CASSAPGQGITGELFF
.,many,TRBJ2-1,15,TRBV12-3/TRBV12-4,TGTGCCAGCAGCCCAACAACTAGGAGGTACAATGAGCAGTTCTTC,CASSPTTRRYNEQFF
.,many,TRBJ1-2,12,TRBV28,TGTGGCATCAGCAGCGGGGGTGAAGGCTACACCTTC,CGISSGGEGYTF
.,many,TRBJ1-4,15,TRBV28,TGTGCCAGCAGTTCTCGGGGGGCTGTTGGTGAAAAACTGTTTTTT,CASSSRGAVGEKLFF
.,.,TRBJ2-6,19,TRBV3-1,TGTGCCAGCAGCCAAGAACGTATTATAGACAGGCTAGGTGCTGACGTCCTGACTTTC,CASSQERIIDRLGADVLTF
TRBD2,few,TRBJ2-2,16,TRBV20-1,TGCAGTGCTTCGACTAGCGGGGTGCCGAACACCGGGGAGCTGTTTTTT,CSASTSGVPNTGELFF
TRBD1,many,TRBJ2-5,15,TRBV5-1,TGCGCCAGCAGCGTTGACAGGGGGCGCTCGGAGACCCAGTACTTC,CASSVDRGRSETQYF
.,many,TRBJ2-3,12,TRBV4-2,TGTGCCTCCGGATACGGAGCAGATACGCAGTATTTT,CASGYGADTQYF
.,many,TRBJ1-1,14,TRBV19,TGTGCCAGTAGTAAACAGGGTGCGGACACTGAAGCTTTCTTT,CASSKQGADTEAFF
.,many,TRBJ2-7,15,TRBV3-1,TGTGCCAGCAGCCAAAAAACCGGGACTCCCTACGAGCAGTACTTC,CASSQKTGTPYEQYF
.,few,TRBJ2-7,13,TRBV10-3,TGTGCCATCAGTGAGGGGGCGATCTACGAGCAGTACTTC,CAISEGAIYEQYF
.,many,TRBJ2-7,12,TRBV7-2,TGTGCCAGCAGCTTAGATTACTACGAGCAGTACTTC,CASSLDYYEQYF
TRBD2,many,TRBJ2-5,13,TRBV5-1,TGCGCCAGCAGCTTGGCTAGCGGGGAGACCCAGTACTTC,CASSLASGETQYF
TRBD1,many,TRBJ1-2,13,TRBV5-5,TGTGCCAGCAGCCGGACAGGGGGCTATGGCTACACCTTC,CASSRTGGYGYTF
.,few,TRBJ2-7,13,TRBV20-1,TGCAGTGCAGGGGGTAGCTATACCTACGAGCAGTACTTC,CSAGGSYTYEQYF
TRBD2,many,TRBJ2-1,16,TRBV7-2,TGTGCCAGCAGCTTAAGGTTGGGGACTAGTTACAATGAGCAGTTCTTC,CASSLRLGTSYNEQFF
.,many,TRBJ2-1,16,TRBV5-1,TGCGCCAGCAGCCCGGCCGGGGGAAGGGTACAAGGGGAGCAGTTCTTC,CASSPAGGRVQGEQFF
.,many,TRBJ1-2,16,TRBV5-1,TGCGCCAGCAGCCCCATTCTTCGGGGAACAAATGGGGGCTACACCTTC,CASSPILRGTNGGYTF
TRBD1,many,TRBJ1-2,16,TRBV12-3/TRBV12-4,TGTGCCAGCAGTTTAGCAGGACAGGGACCGATCTATGGCTACACCTTC,CASSLAGQGPIYGYTF
TRBD2,many,TRBJ2-1,15,TRBV7-9,TGTGCCAGCAGCCCCCAGCGGGAGGGTGCCCATGAGCAGTTCTTC,CASSPQREGAHEQFF
.,many,TRBJ1-1,15,TRBV7-2,TGTGCCAGCAGCTTTCAGGGGCAAGGCGTCACTGAAGCTTTCTTT,CASSFQGQGVTEAFF
.,few,TRBJ2-3,16,TRBV28,TGTGCCAGCAGTTTATCCCGTGCAGCGGACACAGATACGCAGTATTTT,CASSLSRAADTDTQYF
TRBD2,.,TRBJ2-1,17,TRBV5-5,TGTGCCAGCAGCTTGGAAACTAGCGGGGGGCATTACAATGAGCAGTTCTTC,CASSLETSGGHYNEQFF
.,.,TRBJ1-5,15,TRBV9,TGTGCTAGCAGCGTCATCTCCGGGGAAGGTCAGCCCCAGCATTTT,CASSVISGEGQPQHF
.,many,TRBJ2-5,16,TRBV12-3/TRBV12-4,TGTGCCAGCAGTTTACAGTTAGAGGGGGTTCAAGAGACCCAGTACTTC,CASSLQLEGVQETQYF
.,few,TRBJ1-1,14,TRBV20-1,TGCAGTGCTAGAGTTCAGGGCGGGTCGACTGAAGCTTTCTTT,CSARVQGGSTEAFF
.,many,TRBJ1-3,16,TRBV5-1,TGCGCCAGCAGTCTCACCTGGGCGGCGGCCCCGAACACCATATATTTT,CASSLTWAAAPNTIYF
TRBD2,few,TRBJ2-4,17,TRBV7-2,TGTGCCAGCAGCTCGTTGGGGGGGACCTTAGCCAAAAACATTCAGTACTTC,CASSSLGGTLAKNIQYF
TRBD1,many,TRBJ1-1,15,TRBV11-1,TGTGCCAGCAGCGAAGACAGGGCCGGTATAACTGAAGCTTTCTTT,CASSEDRAGITEAFF
TRBD1,many,TRBJ1-3,16,TRBV20-1,TGCAGTGCTAGAGCGCCGGACAGGGGGCAATCAAACACCATATATTTT,CSARAPDRGQSNTIYF
TRBD1,many,TRBJ1-6,14,TRBV7-9,TGTGCCAGCAGCTTAGACGGGACAGGGTTGCCCCTCCACTTT,CASSLDGTGLPLHF
.,.,TRBJ1-1,15,TRBV5-1,TGCGCCAGCAGCCGGGACACGAAAACGAACACTGAAGCTTTCTTT,CASSRDTKTNTEAFF
TRBD2,many,TRBJ2-3,16,TRBV12-3/TRBV12-4,TGTGCCAGCAAGGGACTAGCGGGAGTTTGGGCAGATACGCAGTATTTT,CASKGLAGVWADTQYF
TRBD1,many,TRBJ2-2,15,TRBV28,TGTGCCAGCAGTTTGACGGGACAGGGGGTTGGGGAGCTGTTTTTT,CASSLTGQGVGELFF
.,many,TRBJ1-1,12,TRBV28,TGTGCCAGCAGTTTATATACGCGGGGGGCTTTCTTT,CASSLYTRGAFF
.,many,TRBJ1-3,17,TRBV6-1,TGTGCCAGCAGTGAAAGGTTCTTAGGGGGTCGCAGCAACACCATATATTTT,CASSERFLGGRSNTIYF
.,.,TRBJ1-5,13,TRBV3-1,TGTGCCAGCAGCCAAGGAGTAGATCAGCCCCAGCATTTT,CASSQGVDQPQHF
.,once,TRBJ2-3,18,TRBV4-1,TGCGCCAGCAGCCAAAAGGGCCGAGCAGCGGGCGTCACAGATACGCAGTATTTT,CASSQKGRAAGVTDTQYF
.,many,TRBJ2-7,14,TRBV5-5,TGTGCCAGCAGCAGCGGACAGAGCTCCTACGAGCAGTACTTC,CASSSGQSSYEQYF
TRBD1,many,TRBJ1-6,15,TRBV2,TGTGCCAGCAGTGAATCGGGACAGGGAGTTTCACCCCTCCACTTT,CASSESGQGVSPLHF
TRBD2,many,TRBJ2-1,14,TRBV5-1,TGCGCCAGCCAGGGGCGGGAGGGGGGCAATGAGCAGTTCTTC,CASQGREGGNEQFF
.,many,TRBJ2-5,14,TRBV7-9,TGTGCCAGCAGCCGAAACCTGGGCACCCAAGACCAGTACTTC,CASSRNLGTQDQYF
.,.,TRBJ2-5,17,TRBV5-1,TGCGCCAGCAGCTTGAGGTCCGGCGGAGGGGGCGGAGAGACCCAGTACTTC,CASSLRSGGGGGETQYF
.,many,TRBJ2-7,14,TRBV20-1,TGCAGTGCGCCAAAGCCGGGCACCTCCTACGAGCAGTACTTC,CSAPKPGTSYEQYF
TRBD1,many,TRBJ1-5,15,TRBV6-6,TGTGCCAGCAGTTCCGCGGACAGGATAAGTCAGCCCCAGCATTTT,CASSSADRISQPQHF
TRBD2,many,TRBJ2-7,17,TRBV3-1,TGTGCCAGCAGCCCAAGAAGGAGCAGCGGGAGAGACTACGAGCAGTACTTC,CASSPRRSSGRDYEQYF
TRBD1,many,TRBJ1-6,15,TRBV28,TGTGCCAGCAGGACAGGGGGCCTTCTTAATTCACCCCTCCACTTT,CASRTGGLLNSPLHF
.,.,TRBJ1-5,14,TRBV5-1,TGCGCCAGCAGCTTGGGGGCGGAGGGACAGCCCCAGCATTTT,CASSLGAEGQPQHF
.,many,TRBJ2-3,14,TRBV7-2,TGTGCCAGCAGCTTAGTCCTAGCGTCAGATACGCAGTATTTT,CASSLVLASDTQYF
TRBD2,many,TRBJ2-5,17,TRBV27,TGTGCCACCAGAAACCTCCCGGGGCTAGCGGGAGGGGAGACCCAGTACTTC,CATRNLPGLAGGETQYF